The subject of this entry is one TCR beta chain. This sample is part of a study of T cells in Graves' hyperthyroidism and ophthalmopathy. The wider study: Upon initial diagnosis and before any treatment, peripheral blood was collected.

CDR1 DFQATT and CDR2 SNEGSKA come from the germline V gene (reference sequence). The ends were cut back, 5 bases at V and 7 bases at J, with 14 bases in the middle. This CDR3 is built from 13 residues. Researchers took RNA transcripts and amplified the TCR beta CDR3 regions from them. An initial round of RT-PCR targeting the TCR CDR3 relied on the HTBI primer set. TCRdb re-derived calls from the multiplex PCR reads in MiXCR, one entry per CDR3 protein. The data show over 90,000 distinct CDR3 sequences, approximately 48% seen once. This TCR came from a man aged 40-50 years with Graves' hyperthyroidism. This chain connects TRBV20-1 to TRBJ2-2, with D possibly being TRBD2 (6 bases). Sequenced input: blood. For the CDR3, the DNA is TGCAGTGCTCGTACCCCGACTAGCGGGGAGCTGTTTTTT. This encodes CSARTPTSGELFF.